This T cell receptor (beta chain) was sequenced for a study of blood T cell repertoires in COVID-19. Study overall: Sites in the United States, Italy and Spain provided acute and convalescent COVID-19 samples. Sources were T cells, B-cell-depleted T cells, or PBMCs; the material itself was cDNA or gDNA.

As for this clone: The sample carries other DNA sequences with the same CDR3.

Original processing notes: Using reference gene primer amplification, nucleated cell counts were estimated. Method: immunoSEQ multiplex PCR; TCRdb's copy keeps in-frame clones and lacks some. V and J calls and clone size are copied from that table; D and trimming were computed from the DNA. The table records about 160,000 clones, approximately 80% of them present only once. CDR1 is SGHRS, CDR2 YFSETQ, per germline. The V and J ends lost 4 bases and 4 bases, in that order; junction bases with no gene match: 2. The length of the CDR3 is 14 residues. Sequencing was performed on peripheral blood. V gene TRBV5-1 combines with J gene TRBJ1-5; 10 bases fit TRBD1. The receptor was isolated from an older woman with acute or convalescent COVID-19. This chain's CDR3 is CASSRTGGNQPQHF. In nucleotides, the CDR3 is TGCGCCAGCAGCCGGACAGGGGGGAATCAGCCCCAGCATTTT.